Shown below are 26 T cell receptor beta chains from a single sample sequenced in a study of T cells in women clearing cervical HPV infection. Libraries were prepared by immunoSEQ multiplex PCR; TCRdb keeps only in-frame clonotypes and omits some of them. This table lists more than 20,000 clones. The sequencing sample was made of blood buffy coat. These receptors were obtained from a woman aged 18-69 years with a cervical HPV16 infection that either progressed to CIN3+ or cleared (not recorded which).

About this clone itself: The sequenced fragment ends 3 residues before the CDR3 boundary, so the rest is inferred from the germline J gene. This sequence joins TRBV14 and TRBJ2-7; D is unclear. This CDR3 comprises 13 residues. Trimming left V 0 bases short and J 1 base short, with 4 bases between. Per germline, CDR1 SGHDN and CDR2 FVKESK. The CDR3 loop is CASSQDPSYEQYF. The sequenced part of the CDR3 DNA is TGTGCCAGCAGCCAAGATCCATCCTACGAG.

A note on this clone: Sequencing ends 3 residues short of the CDR3 end; the germline J gene provides the rest. V gene TRBV14 combines with J gene TRBJ1-4; perhaps TRBD1 as D (5 bases). The CDR3 loop spans 12 amino acids. Germline V gene data show CDR1 as SGHDN and CDR2 as FVKESK. CDR3 sequence: CASSQDQQGLFF. The sequenced CDR3 bases are TGTGCCAGCAGCCAAGATCAGCAGGGA.

Concerning this clone itself: Sequencing ends 3 residues short of the CDR3 end; the germline J gene provides the rest. The chain uses TRBV28 and TRBJ2-7; 8 bases are shared with TRBD1. The V gene end was trimmed by 6 bases and the J gene end by 6 bases; junction bases not matched to a gene: 16. The germline V gene encodes CDR1 MDHEN and CDR2 SYDVKM. This CDR3 is built from 16 residues. CDR3 DNA, as far as it was read: TGTGCCAGCAGCTCCGACGGACAGGGAAAGTTTCGCGAG. Translation gives CASSSDGQGKFRE. The full-length CDR3 reads as CASSSDGQGKFREQYF.

Comments on this clone: The junction shows a germline mismatch at one end, possibly a read error. The read gets to within 3 residues of the CDR3 end, and the germline J gene fills in the rest. This sample also contains other DNA sequences that code for the same CDR3. J is TRBJ1-2 and V is TRBV6-1; D is undetermined. CDR3 length: 13 amino acids. Germline CDR1 reads MNHNS; CDR2 reads SASEGT. The part of the CDR3 DNA that was read is TGTGCCAGCAGTGAGAGCACTAACTATGGA. Amino acid sequence: CASSESTNYG. The full CDR3 protein reads CASSESTNYGYTF.

Details on this clone: Read data end 3 residues before the CDR3 end; the end is taken from the germline J gene. The chain is built from TRBV4-2 and TRBJ2-7; a weak D match, TRBD1 (5 bases). This CDR3 region has 15 residues. V was shortened by 1 base and J by 6 bases, with 16 bases between the two germline ends. CDR1 and CDR2 (germline): LGHNA, YNFKEQ. CDR3 sequence reads: CASSQAAGIDSEQYF. The covered CDR3 bases are TGTGCCAGCAGCCAAGCCGCAGGGATAGACTCCGAG.

As to this clone: Its ends do not fully match the called genes, so a read error is possible. CDR3 DNA (partial): TGTGCCTGGAGTGTACTATGGGGGGGTCCAGAGACG. Translating gives CAWSVLWGGPET. The full CDR3 sequence reads CAWSVLWGGPETQYF. This chain joins TRBV30 and TRBJ2-3, with TRBD2 matching over 7 bases. With the read ending 3 residues before the CDR3 end, the germline J gene is used to fill in that end. This CDR3 is 15 amino acids long. The germline V gene has CDR1 GTSNPN and CDR2 SVGIG (reference sequence).

About this clone: The read is 3 residues too short to cover the CDR3 end, so that end is filled in from the germline J gene. In the same sample, other DNA sequences code for this CDR3. The chain uses TRBV29-1 and TRBJ2-5, with 8 positions matching TRBD1. The J segment lost 5 bases and the V segment lost 6 bases, leaving 5 bases of the junction unmatched. The CDR3 has 12 residues. Germline-derived CDR1 and CDR2 are SQVTM and ANQGSEA. CDR3 sequence reads: CSVDRGRETQYF. The DNA read from the CDR3 is TGCAGCGTCGACAGGGGCCGGGAGACC.

Notes on this clone: The DNA ends 3 residues before the CDR3 does, and the rest of the CDR3 is filled in from the germline J gene. The chain has TRBV20-1 and TRBJ2-1, with TRBD2 matching over 10 bases. The CDR3 loop spans 15 amino acids. Germline V lookup: CDR1 DFQATT, CDR2 SNEGSKA (reference sequence). Unmatched junction bases numbered 10, after V lost 3 bases and J lost 8 bases. The CDR3 loop is CSAREREGRFYEQFF. Partial CDR3 DNA: TGCAGTGCTAGGGAGCGGGAGGGCCGATTTTATGAG.

Details on this clone: The read ends 3 residues before the CDR3 terminus; that terminus is restored from the germline J gene. The chain combines TRBV14 with TRBJ1-1; D unclear. Germline V gives CDR1 SGHDN, CDR2 FVKESK. Trimming stripped 4 bases from V and 0 bases from J, with 6 bases between. The CDR3 has 13 residues. The CDR3 bases that were read are TGTGCCAGCAGCCTATTAATGAACACTGAA. Translation: CASSLLMNTE. The entire CDR3 protein reads CASSLLMNTEAFF. The full variable domain, with the rest looked up from reference TRBV14 and TRBJ1-1, is EAGVTQFPSHSVIEKGQTVTLRCDPISGHDNLYWYRRVMGKEIKFLLHFVKESKQDESGMPNNRFLAERTGGTYSTLKVQPAELEDSGVYFCASSLLMNTEAFFGQGTRLTVV.

Concerning this clone itself: The read terminates 3 residues before the CDR3 end, so the remaining end is supplied by the germline J gene. The rearrangement joins TRBV30 to TRBJ2-5; D possibly corresponds to TRBD1 (5 bases). The ends were cut back, 0 bases at V and 0 bases at J, with 11 bases in the middle. The CDR3 totals 15 residues. Looked up from germline, CDR1 is GTSNPN and CDR2 is SVGIG (reference sequence). The chain's CDR3 is CAWSVGVMNQETQYF. The sequenced CDR3 bases are TGTGCCTGGAGTGTAGGGGTGATGAACCAAGAGACC.

A word on this clone: With the read ending 3 residues before the CDR3 end, the germline J gene is used to fill in that end. This chain links TRBV10-2 with TRBJ1-2; perhaps TRBD1 as D (6 bases). Looked up from germline, CDR1 is WSHSY and CDR2 is SAAADI. This CDR3 is built from 14 residues. CDR3 DNA, as far as it was read: TGCGCCAGCAGGTCGGGGGGGCCGTCGGATACC. Residues: CASRSGGPSDT. The CDR3 in its entirety is CASRSGGPSDTYTF.

The CDR3 bases that were read are TGTGCCAGCTCACCCATCCGGACTCAAGAGACG. It translates to CASSPIRTQET. Given in full, the CDR3 is CASSPIRTQETQYF. This chain links TRBV18 with TRBJ2-3, with D possibly TRBD2 on 5 matching bases. With the read ending 3 residues before the CDR3 end, the germline J gene is used to fill in that end. This CDR3 spans 14 amino acids. Germline CDR1 reads KGHSH; CDR2 reads LQKENI.

CDR3 DNA (partial): TGCAGTGCCTTTCTTCCAGGGGGCGCCGGTCTTGGC. This codes for CSAFLPGGAGLG. The whole CDR3 region reads CSAFLPGGAGLGYTF. The V and J genes are TRBV20-1 and TRBJ1-2, with 8 bases lining up with TRBD1. With the read ending 3 residues before the CDR3 end, the germline J gene is used to fill in that end. The J segment lost 7 bases and the V segment lost 6 bases, leaving 16 bases of the junction unmatched. Looked up from germline, CDR1 is DFQATT and CDR2 is SNEGSKA (reference sequence). This CDR3 region has 15 residues.

Details on this clone: The CDR3 is cut off 3 residues early in the read; its end comes from the germline J gene. The chain joins TRBV12-3 or TRBV12-4 to TRBJ1-3; D not resolved. V was pared by 5 bases and J by 1 base, with 9 bases between. The CDR3 totals 14 residues. CDR3 DNA (partial): TGTGCCAGCAGTCCTCCCTTGTCTGGAAACACC. Translating it yields CASSPPLSGNT. From start to end, the CDR3 is CASSPPLSGNTIYF.

A remark on this clone: The DNA ends 3 residues before the CDR3 does, and the rest of the CDR3 is filled in from the germline J gene. V usage is TRBV27 and J usage is TRBJ1-6, with 9 nucleotides matching TRBD1. The CDR3 consists of 16 residues. Trimming cost V 6 bases and J 6 bases; bases outside gene matches: 9. Germline values: CDR1 MNHEY, CDR2 SMNVEV (reference sequence). The covered CDR3 bases are TGTGCCAGCAGCAAAATGGGGGGACAGGGTAATTCACCC. It is translated as CASSKMGGQGNSP. The full CDR3 sequence reads CASSKMGGQGNSPLHF.

Of note for this clone: The read is 3 residues too short to cover the CDR3 end, so that end is filled in from the germline J gene. The chain uses TRBV19 and TRBJ1-5; D is perhaps TRBD1 (6 bases). V shed 4 bases and J shed 0 bases, with 28 bases lying between them. The CDR3 is made up of 21 amino acids. Germline-derived CDR1 and CDR2 are LNHDA and SQIVND (reference sequence). The CDR3 loop is CASSNFMPPGTTDFSNQPQHF. CDR3 DNA, as far as it was read: TGTGCCAGTAGTAATTTTATGCCCCCGGGGACAACAGACTTTAGCAATCAGCCC.

A note on this clone: The read comes to an end 3 residues before the CDR3 does, leaving the germline J gene to fill in the end. The rearrangement joins TRBV29-1 to TRBJ1-2; D ambiguous. The V gene's germline CDR1 is SQVTM and CDR2 ANQGSEA. This CDR3 has 11 residues. The CDR3 bases that were read are TGCAGCGTCACCCCAAACAATGAC. The encoded protein is CSVTPNND. The whole CDR3 is CSVTPNNDYTF.

In regard to this clone: The missing CDR3 end, 3 residues past where the read stops, is filled in from the germline J gene. J is TRBJ1-1 and V is TRBV5-1, with a weak D call TRBD1 (5 bases). V dropped 0 bases and J dropped 5 bases, with 11 bases sitting between them. There are 14 residues in the CDR3. Germline values: CDR1 SGHRS, CDR2 YFSETQ. The CDR3: CASSLGGDPTEAFF. The sequenced part of the CDR3 DNA is TGCGCCAGCAGCTTGGGGGGGGACCCAACTGAA.

Note on this clone: The read terminates 3 residues ahead of where the CDR3 ends, so the germline J gene completes it. This sequence joins TRBV7-2 and TRBJ2-5; D possibly corresponds to TRBD2 (5 bases). The CDR3 sequence is 14 residues long. With 0 bases removed from V and 7 bases from J, the gap between germline ends came to 12 bases. Germline V gene lookup returns CDR1 SGHTA and CDR2 FQGNSA. This CDR3 is CASSLAPDRGTQYF. The CDR3 DNA, read in part, is TGTGCCAGCAGCTTAGCCCCCGATCGGGGGACC.

As concerns this clone: The read terminates 3 residues before the CDR3 end, so the remaining end is supplied by the germline J gene. This chain joins TRBV20-1 and TRBJ2-6; D is perhaps TRBD1 (5 bases). Trimming shortened V by 1 base and J by 1 base, and 11 bases separated the two germline ends. Germline V lookup: CDR1 DFQATT, CDR2 SNEGSKA (reference sequence). This CDR3 region has 16 residues. CDR3 sequence reads: CSARGIGASGANVLTF. The sequenced part of the CDR3 DNA is TGCAGTGCTAGAGGTATAGGGGCATCTGGGGCCAACGTC.

For this clone: The observed sequence ends 3 residues before the CDR3 terminus, with the missing tail filled in from the germline J gene. The gene calls are TRBV14 and TRBJ2-5, with a tentative D call TRBD2 (6 bases). Trimming stripped 1 base from V and 7 bases from J, with 13 bases between. This CDR3 contains 14 residues. Germline CDR1 reads SGHDN; CDR2 reads FVKESK. The CDR3: CASSQAKRAGTQYF. CDR3 DNA, as far as it was read: TGTGCCAGCAGCCAAGCAAAGCGGGCGGGGACC.

Regarding this clone: The read stops 3 residues short of the end of the CDR3; the missing end is completed from the germline J gene. This same CDR3 is encoded by further DNA sequences in the sample. The chain links TRBV11-2 to TRBJ1-1; D unclear. The CDR3 runs to 12 residues. The V and J ends lost 4 bases and 3 bases respectively, with 6 bases between them. The germline V gene has CDR1 SGHAT and CDR2 FQNNGV. CDR3 sequence: CASSSQYTEAFF. CDR3 DNA, as far as it was read: TGTGCCAGCAGCTCTCAGTACACTGAA.

Of note for this clone: The read is 3 residues too short to cover the CDR3 end, so that end is filled in from the germline J gene. The rearrangement uses TRBV5-1 and TRBJ1-6; D is possibly TRBD1 (5 bases). This CDR3 comprises 14 residues. The germline CDR1 and CDR2 sequences are SGHRS and YFSETQ. V lost 7 bases and J 2 bases, leaving 10 bases between the germline ends. CDR3 residues: CASGWGAYNSPLHF. The part of the CDR3 DNA that was read is TGCGCCAGCGGTTGGGGGGCCTATAATTCACCC.

Details on this clone: With the read ending 3 residues before the CDR3 end, the germline J gene is used to fill in that end. This rearrangement joins TRBV19 to TRBJ2-4; a possible D gene is TRBD1 (7 bases). CDR3 size: 18 residues. Germline lookup yields CDR1 LNHDA and CDR2 SQIVND (reference sequence). CDR3 protein: CASSTRRDSKGSNYGQYF. The covered CDR3 bases are TGTGCCAGTTCTACCCGGCGGGACAGTAAGGGATCTAACTATGGT.

On this clone: From the germline J gene comes the end of the CDR3, since the read stops 3 residues before it. V is TRBV10-2 and J is TRBJ2-2, with D perhaps assigned TRBD1 or TRBD2 (5 bases each). The CDR3 is 16 amino acids. Germline V CDR1 and CDR2: WSHSY, SAAADI. The CDR3: CASSVGGGSGANVLFF. The part of the CDR3 DNA that was read is TGCGCCAGCAGTGTGGGTGGAGGCTCTGGGGCCAACGTG.

Worth noting for this clone: Coverage ceases 3 residues before the CDR3 finishes, and the germline J gene fills in the end. The rearrangement joins TRBV27 to TRBJ2-7; TRBD1 might be the D (5 bases). V was shortened by 6 bases and J by 0 bases, with 15 bases between the two germline ends. This CDR3 contains 15 residues. Looked up from germline, CDR1 is MNHEY and CDR2 is SMNVEV (reference sequence). The CDR3 DNA, read in part, is TGTGCCAGCAGCCCTCCAGGGTGGAGCTCCTACGAG. It codes for CASSPPGWSSYE. The full CDR3 protein is CASSPPGWSSYEQYF.